Described below is a single T cell receptor beta chain sequence and its context. Its specificity is not known. The data were obtained in a study of CD8 T cells in ankylosing spondylitis. 5'-RACE, quantitative and with molecular barcodes, yielded the TCR beta libraries. TCRdb passed the 5' RACE reads through MiXCR, listing each CDR3 protein once. The table records 80,000 to 90,000 distinct CDR3 sequences, around 27% of them present only once. Study observations and caveats: Disease-associated clonotypes exhibited CD8+ identity and were relatively infrequent in peripheral blood. It was reported that disease-linked clones were significantly enriched in matched ankylosing spondylitis synovial fluid.

Trimming pared 3 bases from V and 4 bases from J, leaving 21 bases between. This CDR3 is 17 amino acids long. The germline V gene encodes CDR1 SEHNR and CDR2 FQNEAQ (reference sequence). Material: blood, either unsorted or a sorted T cell fraction (not recorded which). The receptor was derived from a male donor with ankylosing spondylitis or in good health (not recorded which). The chain combines TRBV7-9 with TRBJ1-1; no definite D call. As DNA, the CDR3 is TGTGCCAGCAGCTTGTATCGCTATGGTTTCCGGGCCACTGAAGCTTTCTTT. Its translation: CASSLYRYGFRATEAFF.